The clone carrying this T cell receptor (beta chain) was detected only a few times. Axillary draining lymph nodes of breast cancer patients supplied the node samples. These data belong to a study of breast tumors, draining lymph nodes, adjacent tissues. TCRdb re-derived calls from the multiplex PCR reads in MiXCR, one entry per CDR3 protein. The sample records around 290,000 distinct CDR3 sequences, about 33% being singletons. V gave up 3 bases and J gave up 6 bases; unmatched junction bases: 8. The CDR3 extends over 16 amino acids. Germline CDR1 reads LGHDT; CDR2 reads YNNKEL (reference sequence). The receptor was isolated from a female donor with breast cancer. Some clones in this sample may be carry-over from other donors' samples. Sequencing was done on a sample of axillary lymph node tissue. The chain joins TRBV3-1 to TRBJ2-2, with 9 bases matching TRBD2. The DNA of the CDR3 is TGTGCCAGCAGCCATGCCCGCGGGAGGGCTCCCGGGGAGCTGTTTTTT. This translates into CASSHARGRAPGELFF.